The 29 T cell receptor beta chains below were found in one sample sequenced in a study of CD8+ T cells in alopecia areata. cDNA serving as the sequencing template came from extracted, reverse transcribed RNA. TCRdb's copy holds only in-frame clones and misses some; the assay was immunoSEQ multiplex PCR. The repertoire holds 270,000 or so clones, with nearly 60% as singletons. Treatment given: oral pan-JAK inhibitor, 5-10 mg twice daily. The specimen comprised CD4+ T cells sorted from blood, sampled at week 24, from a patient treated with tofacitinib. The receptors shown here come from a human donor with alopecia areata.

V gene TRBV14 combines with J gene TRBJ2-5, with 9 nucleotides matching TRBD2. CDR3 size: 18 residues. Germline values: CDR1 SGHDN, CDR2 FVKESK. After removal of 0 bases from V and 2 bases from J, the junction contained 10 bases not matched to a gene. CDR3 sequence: CASSQDRRLAGTQETQYF. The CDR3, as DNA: TGTGCCAGCAGCCAAGATCGGCGTCTAGCGGGAACTCAAGAGACCCAGTACTTC.

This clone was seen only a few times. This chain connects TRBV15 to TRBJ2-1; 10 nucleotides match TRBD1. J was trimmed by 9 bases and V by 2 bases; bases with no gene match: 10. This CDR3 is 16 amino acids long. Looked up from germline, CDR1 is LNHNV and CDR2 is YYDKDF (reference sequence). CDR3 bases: TGTGCCACCAGCAGATCAGCGAGACAGGGGGCCGGTGAGCAGTTCTTC. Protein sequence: CATSRSARQGAGEQFF. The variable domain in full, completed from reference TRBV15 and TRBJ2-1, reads DAMVIQNPRYQVTQFGKPVTLSCSQTLNHNVMYWYQQKSSQAPKLLFHYYDKDFNNEADTPDNFQSRRPNTSFCFLDIRSPGLGDTAMYLCATSRSARQGAGEQFFGPGTRLTVL.

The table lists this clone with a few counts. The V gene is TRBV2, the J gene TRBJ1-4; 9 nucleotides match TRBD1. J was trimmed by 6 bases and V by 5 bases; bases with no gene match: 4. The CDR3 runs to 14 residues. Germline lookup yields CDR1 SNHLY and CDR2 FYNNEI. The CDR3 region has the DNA TGTGCCAGCAGTTGGGGACAGGGATATGAAAAACTGTTTTTT. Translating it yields CASSWGQGYEKLFF.

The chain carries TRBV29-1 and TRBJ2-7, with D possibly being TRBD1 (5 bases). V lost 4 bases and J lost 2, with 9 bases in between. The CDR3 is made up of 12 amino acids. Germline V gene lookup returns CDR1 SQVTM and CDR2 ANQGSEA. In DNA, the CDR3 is TGCAGCGTTGGGGGCCTACCCTACGAGCAGTACTTC. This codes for CSVGGLPYEQYF.

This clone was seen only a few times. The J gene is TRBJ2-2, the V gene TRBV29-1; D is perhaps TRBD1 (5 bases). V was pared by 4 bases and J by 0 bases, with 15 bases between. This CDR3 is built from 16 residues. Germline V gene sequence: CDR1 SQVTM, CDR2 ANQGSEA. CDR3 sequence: CSVASFQGTNTGELFF. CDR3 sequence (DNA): TGCAGCGTTGCGAGCTTTCAGGGAACGAACACCGGGGAGCTGTTTTTT.

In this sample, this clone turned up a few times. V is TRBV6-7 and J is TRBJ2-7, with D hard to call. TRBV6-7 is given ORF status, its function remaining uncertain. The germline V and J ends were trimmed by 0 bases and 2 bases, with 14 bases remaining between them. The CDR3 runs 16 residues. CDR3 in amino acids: CASSYSILGFPYEQYF. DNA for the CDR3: TGTGCCAGCAGTTACTCGATTCTGGGTTTTCCCTACGAGCAGTACTTC.

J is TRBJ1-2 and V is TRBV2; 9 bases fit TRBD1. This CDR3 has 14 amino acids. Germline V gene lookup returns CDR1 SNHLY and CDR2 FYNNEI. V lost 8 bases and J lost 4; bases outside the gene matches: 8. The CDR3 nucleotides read TGTGCCAGCCCGGGACAGGGACGAGTCTATGGCTACACCTTC. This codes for CASPGQGRVYGYTF.

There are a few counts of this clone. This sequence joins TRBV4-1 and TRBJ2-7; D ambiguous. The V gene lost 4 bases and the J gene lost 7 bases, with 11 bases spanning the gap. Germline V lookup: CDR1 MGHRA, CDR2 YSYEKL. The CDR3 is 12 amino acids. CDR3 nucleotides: TGCGCCAGCAGCCGACCAATGGGAGAGCAGTACTTC. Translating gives CASSRPMGEQYF.

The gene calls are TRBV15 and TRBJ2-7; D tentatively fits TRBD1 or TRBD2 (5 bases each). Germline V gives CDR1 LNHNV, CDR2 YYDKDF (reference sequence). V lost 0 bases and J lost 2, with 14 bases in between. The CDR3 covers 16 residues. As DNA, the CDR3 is TGTGCCACCAGCAGAGATCGTTCCAGGGACGCCTACGAGCAGTACTTC. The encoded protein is CATSRDRSRDAYEQYF.

CDR3 protein: CASSLGSARETQYF. In nucleotides, the CDR3 is TGTGCCAGCAGTCTCGGGTCCGCAAGGGAGACCCAGTACTTC. The chain uses TRBV6-6 and TRBJ2-5; no definite D call. CDR3 size: 14 residues. CDR1 and CDR2 (germline): MNHNY, SVGAGI (reference sequence). Trimming removed 5 bases from V and 5 bases from J, with 15 bases in between.

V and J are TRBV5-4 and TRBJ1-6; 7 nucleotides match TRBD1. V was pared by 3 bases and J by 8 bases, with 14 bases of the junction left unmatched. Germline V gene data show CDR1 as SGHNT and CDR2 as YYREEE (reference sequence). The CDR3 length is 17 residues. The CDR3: CASSSDAGGRGYSPLHF. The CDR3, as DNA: TGTGCCAGCAGCTCCGACGCAGGGGGTCGTGGGTATTCACCCCTCCACTTT.

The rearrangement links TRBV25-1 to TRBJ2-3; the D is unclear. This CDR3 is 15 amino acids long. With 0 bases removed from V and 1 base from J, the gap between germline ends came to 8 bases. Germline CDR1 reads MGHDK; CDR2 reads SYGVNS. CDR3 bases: TGTGCCAGCAGTGAATATATGGGCCGCACAGATACGCAGTATTTT. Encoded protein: CASSEYMGRTDTQYF. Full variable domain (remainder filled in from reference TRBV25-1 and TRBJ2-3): EADIYQTPRYLVIGTGKKITLECSQTMGHDKMYWYQQDPGMELHLIHYSYGVNSTEKGDLSSESTVSRIRTEHFPLTLESARPSHTSQYLCASSEYMGRTDTQYFGPGTRLTVL.

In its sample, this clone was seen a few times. The CDR3 reads CASSQENLDNEQFF. CDR3 DNA sequence: TGCGCCAGCAGCCAAGAGAACTTAGACAATGAGCAGTTCTTC. The chain joins TRBV4-1 to TRBJ2-1, with D uncertain. The ends were cut back, 0 bases at V and 5 bases at J, with 8 bases in the middle. The CDR3 is 14 amino acids. The germline CDR1 and CDR2 sequences are MGHRA and YSYEKL.

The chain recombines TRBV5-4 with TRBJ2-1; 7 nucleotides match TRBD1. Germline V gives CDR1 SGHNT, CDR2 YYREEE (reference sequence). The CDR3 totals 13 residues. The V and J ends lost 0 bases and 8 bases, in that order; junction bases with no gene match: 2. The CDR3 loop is CASSLAGQDEQFF. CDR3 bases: TGTGCCAGCAGCTTGGCCGGACAGGATGAGCAGTTCTTC.

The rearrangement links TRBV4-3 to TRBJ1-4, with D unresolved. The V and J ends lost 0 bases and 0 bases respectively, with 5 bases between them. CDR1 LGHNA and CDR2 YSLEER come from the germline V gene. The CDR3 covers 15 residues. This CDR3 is CASSQETATNEKLFF. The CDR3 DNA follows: TGCGCCAGCAGCCAAGAAACAGCAACTAATGAAAAACTGTTTTTT.

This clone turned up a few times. CDR3 region: CAIREGQGTKQYF. As DNA, the CDR3 is TGTGCCATCAGGGAGGGACAGGGGACCAAGCAGTACTTC. The chain recombines TRBV10-3 with TRBJ2-7, with 10 positions matching TRBD1. The V and J ends lost 6 bases and 8 bases, in that order; junction bases with no gene match: 7. Germline assignment: CDR1 ENHRY and CDR2 SYGVKD. The CDR3 totals 13 residues.

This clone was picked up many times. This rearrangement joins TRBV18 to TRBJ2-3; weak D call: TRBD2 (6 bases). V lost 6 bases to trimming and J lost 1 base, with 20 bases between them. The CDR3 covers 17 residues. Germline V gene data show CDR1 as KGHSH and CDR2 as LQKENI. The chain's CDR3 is CASSPALGGAGTDTQYF. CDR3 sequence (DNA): TGTGCCAGCTCCCCGGCTCTGGGCGGGGCCGGCACAGATACGCAGTATTTT.

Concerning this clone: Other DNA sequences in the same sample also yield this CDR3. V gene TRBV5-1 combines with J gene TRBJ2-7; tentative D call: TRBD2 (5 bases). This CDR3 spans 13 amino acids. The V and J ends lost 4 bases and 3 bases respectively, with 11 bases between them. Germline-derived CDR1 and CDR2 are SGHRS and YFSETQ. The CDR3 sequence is CASSMDRDYEQYF. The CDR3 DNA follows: TGCGCCAGCAGCATGGACCGGGACTACGAGCAGTACTTC.

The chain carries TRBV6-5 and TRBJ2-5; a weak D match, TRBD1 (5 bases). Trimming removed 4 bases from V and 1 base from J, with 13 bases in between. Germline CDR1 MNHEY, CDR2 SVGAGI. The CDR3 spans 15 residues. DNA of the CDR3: TGTGCCAGCAGTTGGGGCATGGCAGTCCAAGAGACCCAGTACTTC. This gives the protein CASSWGMAVQETQYF.

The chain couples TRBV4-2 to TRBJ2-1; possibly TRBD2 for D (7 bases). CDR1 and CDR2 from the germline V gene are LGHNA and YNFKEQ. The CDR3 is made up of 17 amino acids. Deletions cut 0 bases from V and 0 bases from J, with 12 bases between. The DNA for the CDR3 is TGTGCCAGCAGCCAAGATTGGCGGGGGCGCTCCTACAATGAGCAGTTCTTC. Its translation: CASSQDWRGRSYNEQFF.

In nucleotides, the CDR3 is TGTGCCAGCAGCCCTCCAACAGATACGCAGTATTTT. Residues: CASSPPTDTQYF. J is TRBJ2-3 and V is TRBV7-2; no clear D. CDR1 SGHTA and CDR2 FQGNSA come from the germline V gene. V was pared by 5 bases and J by 3 bases, with 6 bases between. There are 12 residues in the CDR3.

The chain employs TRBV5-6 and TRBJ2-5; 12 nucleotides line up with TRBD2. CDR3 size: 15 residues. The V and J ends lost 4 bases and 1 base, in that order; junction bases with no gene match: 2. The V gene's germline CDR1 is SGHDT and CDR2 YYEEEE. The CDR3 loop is CASSRGLAGQETQYF. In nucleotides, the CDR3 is TGTGCCAGCAGCAGGGGACTAGCGGGCCAAGAGACCCAGTACTTC.

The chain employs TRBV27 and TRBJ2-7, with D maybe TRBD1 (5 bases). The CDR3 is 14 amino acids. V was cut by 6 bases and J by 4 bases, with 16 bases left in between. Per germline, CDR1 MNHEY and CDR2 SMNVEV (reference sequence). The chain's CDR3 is CASRQTATLYEQYF. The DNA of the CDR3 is TGTGCCAGCAGGCAGACAGCCACCCTGTACGAGCAGTACTTC.

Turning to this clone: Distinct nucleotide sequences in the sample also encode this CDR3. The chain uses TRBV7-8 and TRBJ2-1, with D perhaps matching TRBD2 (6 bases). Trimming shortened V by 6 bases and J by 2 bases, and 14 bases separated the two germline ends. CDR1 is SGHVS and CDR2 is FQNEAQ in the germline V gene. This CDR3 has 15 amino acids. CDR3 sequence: CASSPGLPTYNEQFF. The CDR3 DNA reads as TGTGCCAGCAGTCCTGGACTACCAACCTACAATGAGCAGTTCTTC.

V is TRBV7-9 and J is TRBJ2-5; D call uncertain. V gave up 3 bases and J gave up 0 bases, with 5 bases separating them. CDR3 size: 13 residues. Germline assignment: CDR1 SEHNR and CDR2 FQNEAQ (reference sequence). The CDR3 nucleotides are TGTGCCAGCAGCTTTCCAGACCAAGAGACCCAGTACTTC. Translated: CASSFPDQETQYF.

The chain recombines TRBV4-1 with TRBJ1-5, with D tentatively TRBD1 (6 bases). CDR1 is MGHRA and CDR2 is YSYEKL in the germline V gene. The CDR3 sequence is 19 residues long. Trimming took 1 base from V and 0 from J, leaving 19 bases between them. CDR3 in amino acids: CASSQGFQGTYYSNQPQHF. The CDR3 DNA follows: TGCGCCAGCAGCCAAGGGTTCCAGGGGACTTACTATAGCAATCAGCCCCAGCATTTT.

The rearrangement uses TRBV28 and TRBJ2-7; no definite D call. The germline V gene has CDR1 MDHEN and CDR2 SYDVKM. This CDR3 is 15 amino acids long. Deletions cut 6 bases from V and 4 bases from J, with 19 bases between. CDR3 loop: CASSQPGLIGYEQYF. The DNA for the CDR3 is TGTGCCAGCAGCCAACCCGGGCTGATCGGATACGAGCAGTACTTC. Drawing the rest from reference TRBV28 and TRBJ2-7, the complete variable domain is DVKVTQSSRYLVKRTGEKVFLECVQDMDHENMFWYRQDPGLGLRLIYFSYDVKMKEKGDIPEGYSVSREKKERFSLILESASTNQTSMYLCASSQPGLIGYEQYFGPGTRLTVT.

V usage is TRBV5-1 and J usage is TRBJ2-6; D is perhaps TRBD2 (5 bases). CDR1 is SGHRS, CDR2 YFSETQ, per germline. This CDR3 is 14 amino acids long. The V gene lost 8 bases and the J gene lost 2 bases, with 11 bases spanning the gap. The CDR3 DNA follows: TGCGCCAGTCGTGGGAGTACTGGGGCCAACGTCCTGACTTTC. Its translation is CASRGSTGANVLTF.

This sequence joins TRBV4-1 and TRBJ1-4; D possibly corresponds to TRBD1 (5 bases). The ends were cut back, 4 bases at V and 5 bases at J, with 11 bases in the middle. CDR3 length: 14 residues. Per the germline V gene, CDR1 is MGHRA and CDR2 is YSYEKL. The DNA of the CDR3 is TGCGCCAGCAGCCGGATGGGGGTAAATGAAAAACTGTTTTTT. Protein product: CASSRMGVNEKLFF.